This entry describes one T cell receptor (beta chain). V was pared by 10 bases and J by 8 bases, with 9 bases of the junction left unmatched. This CDR3 contains 12 residues. Germline loops: CDR1 LNHDA, CDR2 SQIVND (reference sequence). Profiled with immunoSEQ multiplex PCR; TCRdb holds only in-frame clones, not every one. Of fewer than 450,000 clones in the sample, about nine tenths are singletons; the top ten hold 7% to 8%. This sample is part of a study of blood T cell repertoires in COVID-19. About the study: T cells, B-cell-depleted T cells, or PBMCs supplied cDNA or gDNA.

Followed longitudinally, the Seattle patients had been enrolled during active infection. The TCR originated in a woman in her seventies with COVID-19, enrolled during active disease. J is TRBJ1-1 and V is TRBV19, with 8 bases fitting TRBD1. The sequencing input was peripheral blood. CDR3 sequence reads: CATPDRGREAFF. DNA of the CDR3: TGTGCCACCCCCGACAGGGGACGGGAAGCTTTCTTT.